The 27 T cell receptor beta chains presented below share a single source sample, sequenced in a study of cytomegalovirus exposure and HLA in healthy donors. The PCR used 60 Vbeta and 13 Jbeta primers. Sequencing was performed with immunoSEQ multiplex PCR; in TCRdb, only in-frame clones are kept and a portion is missing. The data hold roughly 180,000 clones, with 70% to 85% observed a single time. Sample: PBMCs. The source is a man in his late teens or twenties in good health and CMV-seronegative.

This chain links TRBV4-2 with TRBJ1-5; the D is unclear. The CDR3 consists of 15 residues. The V end lost 0 bases, the J end lost 1 base, and 7 bases lay between the germline ends. CDR1 LGHNA and CDR2 YNFKEQ come from the germline V gene. The CDR3 bases are TGTGCCAGCAGCCAAGAGGGAGCGAGCAATCAGCCCCAGCATTTT. It yields the protein CASSQEGASNQPQHF.

This chain uses TRBV5-1 with TRBJ1-2; the match to TRBD1 covers 8 bases. Germline V gives CDR1 SGHRS, CDR2 YFSETQ. V shed 4 bases, J shed 7 bases, and the junction held 6 bases outside the gene matches. CDR3 length: 13 residues. This chain's CDR3 is CASSPIGTGGYTF. The CDR3 region has the DNA TGCGCCAGCAGCCCAATAGGGACAGGTGGCTACACCTTC.

This sequence joins TRBV27 and TRBJ1-1; possibly TRBD1 for D (5 bases). Trimming took 0 bases from V and 2 from J, leaving 10 bases between them. The CDR3 is 15 amino acids. Germline lookup yields CDR1 MNHEY and CDR2 SMNVEV (reference sequence). The CDR3 nucleotides read TGTGCCAGCAGTTTATCGCGGGGGACCAACACTGAAGCTTTCTTT. As protein: CASSLSRGTNTEAFF.

This clone has only one observation. The junction shows a germline mismatch at one end, possibly a read error. This chain links TRBV19 with TRBJ2-2; 8 bases align to TRBD2. In germline, CDR1 is LNHDA, CDR2 SQIVND (reference sequence). The CDR3 runs 12 residues. The CDR3 DNA is TGCGCAGCGGGGGCTCCCACCGGGGAGCTGTTTTTT. Its translation is CAAGAPTGELFF.

V gene TRBV21-1 combines with J gene TRBJ1-2; TRBD1 is the table's D call, not checked against the DNA. TRBV21-1 is designated a pseudogene. The CDR3 length is 13 residues. This CDR3 is CASSIQGFEGYTF. In DNA form, the CDR3 reads TGTGCCAGCAGCATTCAGGGGTTTGAGGGCTACACCTTC.

The genes are TRBV4-3 and TRBJ1-1, with D unclear. The CDR3 has 15 amino acids. Germline V gives CDR1 LGHNA, CDR2 YSLEER. Between the trimmed V and J ends, which lost 1 base and 1 base, there was a span of 10 bases. The DNA for the CDR3 is TGCGCCAGCAGCCAAGGCCCCACGGGGAACACTGAAGCTTTCTTT. This codes for CASSQGPTGNTEAFF.

In nucleotides, the CDR3 is TGCGCCAGCAGCCAAGTGGAGGGGAACACTGAAGCTTTCTTT. Protein: CASSQVEGNTEAFF. This chain connects TRBV4-3 to TRBJ1-1; D not resolved. The V end was cut by 1 base, the J end by 1 base, with 7 bases between. The CDR3 is 14 residues long. Germline values: CDR1 LGHNA, CDR2 YSLEER.

V and J are TRBV4-3 and TRBJ2-3; tentatively, D is TRBD2 (5 bases). CDR3 length: 16 amino acids. V lost 4 bases and J 0 bases, leaving 14 bases between the germline ends. From germline, CDR1 is LGHNA and CDR2 YSLEER. The CDR3 DNA sequence: TGCGCCAGCAGCCCCGAGGCTAGGACTAGCACAGATACGCAGTATTTT. Amino acid sequence: CASSPEARTSTDTQYF.

The rearrangement joins TRBV19 to TRBJ1-1; a weak D match, TRBD1 (6 bases). Germline V lookup: CDR1 LNHDA, CDR2 SQIVND (reference sequence). The CDR3 sequence is 18 residues long. V shed 4 bases and J shed 6 bases, with 27 bases lying between them. The CDR3 DNA sequence: TGTGCCAGTAGTACCCACCGGACAGTTTTCCCAGGGATGGCTGAAGCTTTCTTT. It yields the protein CASSTHRTVFPGMAEAFF. The whole variable domain, filled in from reference TRBV19 and TRBJ1-1, reads DGGITQSPKYLFRKEGQNVTLSCEQNLNHDAMYWYRQDPGQGLRLIYYSQIVNDFQKGDIAEGYSVSREKKESFPLTVTSAQKNPTAFYLCASSTHRTVFPGMAEAFFGQGTRLTVV.

This clone was observed once. The chain links TRBV2 to TRBJ2-6; D is possibly TRBD2 (7 bases). Trimming took 5 bases from V and 0 from J, leaving 8 bases between them. This CDR3 has 15 amino acids. Germline lookup yields CDR1 SNHLY and CDR2 FYNNEI. The CDR3 bases are TGTGCCAGCAGTAGGGGGGGCTCTGGGGCCAACGTCCTGACTTTC. It encodes CASSRGGSGANVLTF.

In DNA form, the CDR3 reads TGTGCCAGCAGCTTAGGGACAGGGGCAAGTTCACCCCTCCACTTT. It encodes CASSLGTGASSPLHF. The genes are TRBV7-6 and TRBJ1-6; TRBD1 matches 9 bases. This CDR3 region has 15 residues. V dropped 1 base and J dropped 9; count of bases not matched to a gene: 4. Germline loops: CDR1 SGHVS, CDR2 FNYEAQ. The full variable domain, in which reference TRBV7-6 and TRBJ1-6 provide the parts outside the CDR3, is GAGVSQSPRYKVTKRGQDVALRCDPISGHVSLYWYRQALGQGPEFLTYFNYEAQQDKSGLPNDRFSAERPEGSISTLTIQRTEQRDSAMYRCASSLGTGASSPLHFGNGTRLTVT.

The chain recombines TRBV5-4 with TRBJ2-3; 12 nucleotides line up with TRBD1. J was trimmed by 7 bases and V by 4 bases; bases with no gene match: 4. There are 14 residues in the CDR3. Germline CDR1 and CDR2: SGHNT and YYREEE (reference sequence). CDR3: CASSVGQGAYTQYF. The CDR3 bases are TGTGCCAGCAGCGTGGGACAGGGGGCTTATACGCAGTATTTT.

This chain links TRBV6-6 with TRBJ1-2; 10 bases map to TRBD1. Germline V lookup: CDR1 MNHNY, CDR2 SVGAGI (reference sequence). This CDR3 comprises 15 residues. V gave up 6 bases and J gave up 0 bases; unmatched junction bases: 4. The CDR3 DNA follows: TGTGCCAGCAGACCGGGACAGGGGACTAACTATGGCTACACCTTC. Its translation: CASRPGQGTNYGYTF.

The V and J genes are TRBV5-5 and TRBJ2-5; 9 bases match TRBD1. V shed 3 bases, J shed 3 bases, and the junction held 9 bases outside the gene matches. Looked up from germline, CDR1 is SGHKS and CDR2 is YYEKEE (reference sequence). This CDR3 comprises 16 residues. The CDR3 protein is CASSSGQGRREETQYF. In DNA form, the CDR3 reads TGTGCCAGCAGCTCTGGACAGGGGCGGAGGGAAGAGACCCAGTACTTC. The full variable domain, its missing parts supplied by reference TRBV5-5 and TRBJ2-5, is DAGVTQSPTHLIKTRGQQVTLRCSPISGHKSVSWYQQVLGQGPQFIFQYYEKEERGRGNFPDRFSARQFPNYSSELNVNALLLGDSALYLCASSSGQGRREETQYFGPGTRLLVL.

As for this clone: Additional DNA sequences in this sample encode the identical CDR3. This chain uses TRBV9 with TRBJ1-5, with D maybe TRBD1 (5 bases). Germline-derived CDR1 and CDR2 are SGDLS and YYNGEE. The CDR3 is 14 amino acids. Trimming pared 1 base from V and 5 bases from J, leaving 10 bases between. CDR3 sequence reads: CASSVPAGHQPQHF. CDR3 nucleotide sequence: TGTGCCAGCAGCGTACCGGCAGGGCATCAGCCCCAGCATTTT.

V and J are TRBV18 and TRBJ1-1; 7 bases map to TRBD1. CDR3 length: 16 residues. With V trimmed by 6 bases and J by 0 bases, 10 bases remained unmatched. The germline V gene encodes CDR1 KGHSH and CDR2 LQKENI. CDR3 bases: TGTGCCAGCTCCCCTCCAGGGCAGGGGGTGAACACTGAAGCTTTCTTT. The encoded protein is CASSPPGQGVNTEAFF.

Written as DNA, the CDR3 is TGCAGCGTTGGTCGACAGGCAAGCTCCTACGAGCAGTACTTC. Amino acid sequence: CSVGRQASSYEQYF. The rearrangement joins TRBV29-1 to TRBJ2-7; D is possibly TRBD1 (6 bases). Germline V gene lookup returns CDR1 SQVTM and CDR2 ANQGSEA. This CDR3 has 14 amino acids. Trimming took off 4 bases at V and 0 bases at J, with 13 bases between the two ends.

This clone showed up just once. The chain joins TRBV6-5 to TRBJ1-2, with TRBD1 matching over 12 bases. Per the germline V gene, CDR1 is MNHEY and CDR2 is SVGAGI. V trimming: 5 bases; J trimming: 12 bases; junction bases outside the gene matches: 10. CDR3 length equals 14 residues. Written as DNA, the CDR3 is TGTGCCAGCAGTACCGGGACAGGGGGCGCGTTGGACACCTTC. It codes for CASSTGTGGALDTF.

This rearrangement joins TRBV7-2 to TRBJ1-4; D is possibly TRBD1 (6 bases). The CDR3 spans 16 residues. V lost 6 bases, J lost 4 bases, and 18 bases lay in between. Germline CDR1 is SGHTA and CDR2 is FQGNSA. The CDR3 sequence: CASRAAGGGGNEKLFF. The CDR3 DNA reads as TGTGCCAGCAGGGCCGCGGGAGGGGGGGGTAATGAAAAACTGTTTTTT. Supplemented by reference TRBV7-2 and TRBJ1-4, the full variable domain reads GAGVSQSPSNKVTEKGKDVELRCDPISGHTALYWYRQSLGQGLEFLIYFQGNSAPDKSGLPSDRFSAERTGGSVSTLTIQRTQQEDSAVYLCASRAAGGGGNEKLFFGSGTQLSVL.

The chain recombines TRBV29-1 with TRBJ1-1; no clear D. There are 12 residues in the CDR3. V shed 4 bases and J shed 1 base, with 7 bases lying between them. CDR1 and CDR2 from the germline V gene are SQVTM and ANQGSEA. The CDR3, as DNA: TGCAGCGTTGGGGCTCCGAACACTGAAGCTTTCTTT. It codes for CSVGAPNTEAFF.

The chain recombines TRBV13 with TRBJ2-5; the match to TRBD2 covers 9 bases. The V and J ends lost 0 bases and 1 base, in that order; junction bases with no gene match: 9. Germline loops: CDR1 PRHDT, CDR2 FYEKMQ (reference sequence). This CDR3 spans 18 amino acids. The CDR3: CASSLGYMAGGPQETQYF. CDR3 coding DNA: TGTGCCAGCAGCTTAGGGTATATGGCGGGAGGGCCCCAAGAGACCCAGTACTTC.

The rearrangement links TRBV5-5 to TRBJ1-2; D gene ambiguous. This CDR3 comprises 14 residues. V lost 0 bases and J lost 4, with 10 bases in between. In germline, CDR1 is SGHKS, CDR2 YYEKEE (reference sequence). For the CDR3, the DNA is TGTGCCAGCAGCTTGGGGAGGGAAAGCTATGGCTACACCTTC. It translates to CASSLGRESYGYTF.

This clone was found a few times. The chain combines TRBV7-3 with TRBJ2-5; TRBD2 is a possible D gene (6 bases). The CDR3 is 14 amino acids. CDR1 and CDR2 (germline): SGHTA, FQGTGA. V was trimmed by 5 bases and J by 1 base, leaving 11 bases between them. The CDR3 DNA reads TGTGCCAGCAGCCCCTGGGGGGTCCAAGAGACCCAGTACTTC. As protein: CASSPWGVQETQYF.

The chain carries TRBV25-1 and TRBJ1-3; D remains unclear. The germline CDR1 and CDR2 sequences are MGHDK and SYGVNS. With 4 bases removed from V and 7 bases from J, the gap between germline ends came to 8 bases. The CDR3 totals 12 residues. The CDR3 coding sequence is TGTGCCAGCAGTGGGTCCAGGAACACCATATATTTT. This translates into CASSGSRNTIYF.

This clone came up a few times. This sequence joins TRBV6-6 and TRBJ1-2; 8 bases line up with TRBD1. Unmatched junction bases numbered 0, after V lost 2 bases and J lost 4 bases. In germline, CDR1 is MNHNY, CDR2 SVGAGI (reference sequence). The CDR3 sequence is 13 residues long. The CDR3 bases are TGTGCCAGCAGTTACACAGGGGGCTATGGCTACACCTTC. Translated: CASSYTGGYGYTF.

The rearrangement links TRBV6-4 to TRBJ2-1, with TRBD1 identical over 10 bases. The germline V gene has CDR1 MRHNA and CDR2 SNTAGT. The V and J ends lost 6 bases and 9 bases, in that order; junction bases with no gene match: 14. The CDR3 loop spans 16 amino acids. CDR3 DNA: TGTGCCAGCAGCCCGCTCCCGGGACAGGGGCGAAGTGAGCAGTTCTTC. Protein product: CASSPLPGQGRSEQFF.

The V and J genes are TRBV7-6 and TRBJ2-2, with 8 bases that match TRBD1. Per germline, CDR1 SGHVS and CDR2 FNYEAQ. This CDR3 contains 15 residues. J gave up 5 bases and V 5 bases, and 7 bases lay outside the gene matches. The CDR3 sequence is CASSIGQGWTGELFF. CDR3 DNA sequence: TGTGCCAGCAGCATCGGACAGGGATGGACCGGGGAGCTGTTTTTT. Full variable domain (outside the CDR3, taken from reference TRBV7-6 and TRBJ2-2): GAGVSQSPRYKVTKRGQDVALRCDPISGHVSLYWYRQALGQGPEFLTYFNYEAQQDKSGLPNDRFSAERPEGSISTLTIQRTEQRDSAMYRCASSIGQGWTGELFFGEGSRLTVL.